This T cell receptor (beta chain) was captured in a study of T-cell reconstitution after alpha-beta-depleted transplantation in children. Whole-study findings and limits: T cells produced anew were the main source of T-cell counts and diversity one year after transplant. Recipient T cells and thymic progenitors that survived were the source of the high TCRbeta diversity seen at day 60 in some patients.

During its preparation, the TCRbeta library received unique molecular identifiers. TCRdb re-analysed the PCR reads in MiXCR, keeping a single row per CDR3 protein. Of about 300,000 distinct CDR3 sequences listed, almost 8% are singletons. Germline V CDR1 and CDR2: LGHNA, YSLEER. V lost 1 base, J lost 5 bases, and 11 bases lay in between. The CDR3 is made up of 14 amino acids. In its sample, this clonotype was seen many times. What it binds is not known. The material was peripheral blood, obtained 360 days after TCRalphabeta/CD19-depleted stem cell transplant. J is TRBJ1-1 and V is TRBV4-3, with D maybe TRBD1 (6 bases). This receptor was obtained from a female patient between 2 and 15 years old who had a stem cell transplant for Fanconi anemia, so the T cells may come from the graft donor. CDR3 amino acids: CASSQARGKTEAFF. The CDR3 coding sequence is TGCGCCAGCAGCCAAGCAAGGGGGAAGACTGAAGCTTTCTTT.